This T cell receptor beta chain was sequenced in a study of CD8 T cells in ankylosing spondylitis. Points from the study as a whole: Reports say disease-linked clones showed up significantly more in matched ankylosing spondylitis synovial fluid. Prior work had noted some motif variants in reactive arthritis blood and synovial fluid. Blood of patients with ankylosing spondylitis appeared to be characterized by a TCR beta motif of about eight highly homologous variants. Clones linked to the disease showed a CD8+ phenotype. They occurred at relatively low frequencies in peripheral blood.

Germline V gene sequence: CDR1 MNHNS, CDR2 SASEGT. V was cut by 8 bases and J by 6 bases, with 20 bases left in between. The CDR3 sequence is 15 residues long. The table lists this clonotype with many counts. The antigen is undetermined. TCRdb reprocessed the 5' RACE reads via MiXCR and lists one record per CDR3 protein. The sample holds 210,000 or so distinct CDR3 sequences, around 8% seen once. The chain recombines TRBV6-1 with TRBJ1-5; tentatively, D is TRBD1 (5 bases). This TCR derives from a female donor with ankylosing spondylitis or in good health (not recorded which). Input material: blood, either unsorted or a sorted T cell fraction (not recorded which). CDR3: CASWDLSRKSQPQHF. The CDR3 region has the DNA TGTGCCAGCTGGGACCTTTCAAGGAAGAGTCAGCCCCAGCATTTT.